The rows below give T cell receptor beta chains drawn from one sample of a study of spatial heterogeneity in lung cancer. TCRdb re-analysed the 5' RACE reads in MiXCR, keeping a single row per CDR3 protein. Of approximately 22,000 distinct CDR3 sequences detected, about 4.9% appear once; the ten largest clones hold under 45%. The sequencing here drew on PBMCs, taken at surgery. The receptors were sampled from a male donor with early-stage non-small cell lung cancer. CDR3s include the opening cysteine and the closing phenylalanine or tryptophan. The D gene is left open where the match is weak. Not every row has a clone size; where given, it reads once, few, many or a size class.

TRBJ2-1 TRBV28 many TRBD1 TGTGCCTGCATCGGGACAGTTAGTAGAGAGCAGTTCTTC CACIGTVSREQFF
TRBJ1-3 TRBV11-2 many . TGTGCCAGCAGCTTCGTGGGAAACACCATATATTTT CASSFVGNTIYF
TRBJ2-7 TRBV7-9 medium-sized . TGTGCCAGCAGCTTAGAGGCCACCCGCAGACCTTACGAGCAGTACTTC CASSLEATRRPYEQYF
TRBJ1-2 TRBV18 many . TGTGCCAGCTCACTGGCACAGGACTATGGCTACACCTTC CASSLAQDYGYTF
TRBJ1-1 TRBV6-5 few . TGTGCCAGCAGTTTACTCCGTCGGACAGCTATGAACACTGAAGCTTTCTTT CASSLLRRTAMNTEAFF
TRBJ2-7 TRBV27 medium-sized TRBD1 TGTGCCAGCAGTCTCGGACAGGGGGCAAGATACGAGCAGTACTTC CASSLGQGARYEQYF
TRBJ2-5 TRBV5-5 many . TGTGCCAGCAGCCTACAACCCACAGGGAACCAAGAGACCCAGTACTTC CASSLQPTGNQETQYF
TRBJ2-3 TRBV27 many TRBD2 TGTGCCAGCAGTTCACTTAGCGGGAGGGTGGATACGCAGTATTTT CASSSLSGRVDTQYF
TRBJ1-4 TRBV6-6 many . TGTGCCAGCAGTTACAGGGAGGAGAACGAAAAACTGTTTTTT CASSYREENEKLFF
TRBJ2-3 TRBV4-2 many . TGTGCCAGCAGCCCCCTGCTGCGTTCAGATACGCAGTATTTT CASSPLLRSDTQYF
TRBJ2-1 TRBV18 many TRBD2 TGTGCCAGCTCACCAAATAGCGGGAGGGCCGGGGCTGGTGAGCAGTTCTTC CASSPNSGRAGAGEQFF
TRBJ2-5 TRBV5-1 medium-sized TRBD2 TGCGCCAGCAGCCCCGGACTAGCGGGGGGGCGTGTGGAGACCCAGTACTTC CASSPGLAGGRVETQYF
TRBJ2-5 TRBV18 . TRBD2 TGTGCCAGCTCACCAGGCGTCCACGGCAGCGGGAAAGAGACCCAGTACTTC CASSPGVHGSGKETQYF
TRBJ2-3 TRBV9 . . TGTGCCAGCAGCGTAGTAGGTAGCGGTACAGATACGCAGTATTTT CASSVVGSGTDTQYF
TRBJ1-5 TRBV29-1 many . TGCAGCGTCCAATGGGGCAATCAGCCCCAGCATTTT CSVQWGNQPQHF
TRBJ2-6 TRBV18 . . TGTGCCAGCTCACCACCGGGGGATAGTGGGGCCAACGTCCTGACTTTC CASSPPGDSGANVLTF
TRBJ1-1 TRBV5-1 . TRBD1 TGCGCCAGCAGCTTACAGGGGGTGATCACTGAAGCTTTCTTT CASSLQGVITEAFF
TRBJ2-1 TRBV7-3 many TRBD2 TGTGCCAGCAGCTTTCGGCCTAGCGGGACCCCTTACAATGAGCAGTTCTTC CASSFRPSGTPYNEQFF
TRBJ2-2 TRBV4-3 many TRBD1 TGCGCCAGCAGCCGACGGCCTCCGGGACAGGGGGGGACCGGGGAGCTGTTTTTT CASSRRPPGQGGTGELFF
TRBJ1-1 TRBV28 many . TGTGCCAGTTTAAAGGGAGGAATTAACACTGAAGCTTTCTTT CASLKGGINTEAFF
TRBJ2-7 TRBV5-1 many . TGCGCCAGCAGCTTGGATACTTACGAGCAGTACTTC CASSLDTYEQYF
TRBJ2-7 TRBV4-2 medium-sized TRBD2 TGTGCCAGCAGTTCTGAGGGACTAGCGGGAAACGAGCAGTACTTC CASSSEGLAGNEQYF
TRBJ1-5 TRBV7-2 many . TGTGCCAGCAGCTTAGTCGGGGGGGCGGGTAGCAATCAGCCCCAGCATTTT CASSLVGGAGSNQPQHF
TRBJ2-1 TRBV10-3 many TRBD2 TGTGCCATCAGTGCGGTTAGCGGGACCTACAATGAGCAGTTCTTC CAISAVSGTYNEQFF
TRBJ2-3 TRBV6-2/TRBV6-3 many . TGTGCCAGCATCCTAGGGGGGCCTAGCACAGATACGCAGTATTTT CASILGGPSTDTQYF
TRBJ2-5 TRBV5-1 many . TGCGCCAGCAGCTTCCAGGGAACCCAAGAGACCCAGTACTTC CASSFQGTQETQYF
TRBJ1-1 TRBV14 many . TGTGCCAGCAGCCACACAGCAGGGTATACTTTCTTT CASSHTAGYTFF
TRBJ1-1 TRBV9 many TRBD1 TGTGCCAGCAACAAGGGACAGGGCCAAACTGAAGCTTTCTTT CASNKGQGQTEAFF
TRBJ1-6 TRBV20-1 few . TGCAGTGCTAGAAGAGGGGGGACCGACGGTTCACCCCTCCACTTT CSARRGGTDGSPLHF
TRBJ2-1 TRBV18 many TRBD2 TGTGCCAGCTCGGACGGGACTAGCGGCGCCTACAATGAGCAGTTCTTC CASSDGTSGAYNEQFF
TRBJ1-4 TRBV2 many . TGTGCCAGCAGTGAGGCGTCAGGACCTCCAAGTAATGAAAAACTGTTTTTT CASSEASGPPSNEKLFF
TRBJ1-6 TRBV30 many . TGTGCCGGGAGAGGGACGCTCCGCTCACCCCTCCACTTT CAGRGTLRSPLHF
TRBJ1-2 TRBV5-1 many . TGCGCCAGCAGGCCCCCGGGGGACTATGGCTACACCTTC CASRPPGDYGYTF
TRBJ2-5 TRBV15 many TRBD2 TGTGCCACCAGCAGAGGGGGGGGACTTCAGAGGACCCAGTACTTC CATSRGGGLQRTQYF
TRBJ2-5 TRBV6-2/TRBV6-3 many TRBD1 TGTGCCAGCAGTGCAGGGGGACCCGGGCAGCGCCGATTCTTC CASSAGGPGQRRFF
TRBJ2-5 TRBV6-6 many . TGTGCCAGCACCTACGGACGGGTTCAAGAGACCCAGTACTTC CASTYGRVQETQYF
TRBJ2-2 TRBV2 . TRBD2 TGTGCCAGCACCTCCGGGACTAGGTCCGGGGAGCTGTTTTTT CASTSGTRSGELFF
TRBJ1-1 TRBV20-1 few . TGCAGTGCTAAGGACCCTCTAACTGGCACTGAAGCTTTCTTT CSAKDPLTGTEAFF
TRBJ2-3 TRBV6-5 many TRBD2 TGTGCCAGTGGGACCGTCGGAGCGGGGACTTCAGATACGCAGTATTTT CASGTVGAGTSDTQYF
TRBJ2-1 TRBV9 many . TGTGCCAGCAGCGTCTCGAGGGGGGAGGTTGTGGATGAGCAGTTCTTC CASSVSRGEVVDEQFF
TRBJ2-2 TRBV19 many . TGTGCCACCCAGGAGGGGTCGAGGGAGCTGTTTTTT CATQEGSRELFF
TRBJ2-7 TRBV28 many TRBD1 TGTGCCAGCAGAAGAGTCAGGACGACAGGGGACGAGCAGTACTTC CASRRVRTTGDEQYF
TRBJ2-7 TRBV10-3 many . TGTGCCATCAGTGAACTAGTGGGCTACGAGCAGTACTTC CAISELVGYEQYF
TRBJ2-1 TRBV24-1 many . TGTGCCACCAGTGACCCCCCCCGGCCTGAGCAGTTCTTC CATSDPPRPEQFF
TRBJ2-7 TRBV27 many . TGTGCCAGCAGTTTATTTTTGGGCTCTGGCCAGCAGTACTTC CASSLFLGSGQQYF
TRBJ2-1 TRBV7-3 many TRBD2 TGTGCCAGCAGCCGGGCGGGGGGCACCTACAATGAGCAGTTCTTC CASSRAGGTYNEQFF
TRBJ2-3 TRBV5-1 medium-sized . TGCGCCAGCAGCTTCGGCGGGATGGGGGCAGATACGCAGTATTTT CASSFGGMGADTQYF
TRBJ1-2 TRBV6-5 many . TGTGCCAGCAGTAGGACATCATCGGAAGAGGGCTATGGCTACACCTTC CASSRTSSEEGYGYTF